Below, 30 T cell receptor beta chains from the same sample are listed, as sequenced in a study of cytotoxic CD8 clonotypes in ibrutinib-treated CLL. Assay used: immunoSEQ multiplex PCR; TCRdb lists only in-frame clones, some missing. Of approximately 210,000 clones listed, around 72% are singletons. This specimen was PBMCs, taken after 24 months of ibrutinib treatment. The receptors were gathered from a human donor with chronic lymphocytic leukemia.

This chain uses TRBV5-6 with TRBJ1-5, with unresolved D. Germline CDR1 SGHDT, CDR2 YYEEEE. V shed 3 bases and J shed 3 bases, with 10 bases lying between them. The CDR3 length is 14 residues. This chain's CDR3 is CASSSPLLNQPQHF. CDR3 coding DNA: TGTGCCAGCAGCTCCCCTCTCCTCAATCAGCCCCAGCATTTT.

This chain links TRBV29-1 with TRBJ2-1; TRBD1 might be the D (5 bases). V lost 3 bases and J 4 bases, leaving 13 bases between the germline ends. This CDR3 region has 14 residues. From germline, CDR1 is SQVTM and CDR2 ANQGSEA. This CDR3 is CSVEGGKGYNEQFF. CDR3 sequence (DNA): TGCAGCGTTGAGGGTGGGAAGGGGTACAATGAGCAGTTCTTC.

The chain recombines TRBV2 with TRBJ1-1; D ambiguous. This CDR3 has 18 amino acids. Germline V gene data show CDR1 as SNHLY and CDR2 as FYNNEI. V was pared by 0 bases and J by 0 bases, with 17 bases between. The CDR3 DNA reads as TGTGCCAGCAGTGAAGCGCTGCCCGGGCGGGTATTGAACACTGAAGCTTTCTTT. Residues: CASSEALPGRVLNTEAFF.

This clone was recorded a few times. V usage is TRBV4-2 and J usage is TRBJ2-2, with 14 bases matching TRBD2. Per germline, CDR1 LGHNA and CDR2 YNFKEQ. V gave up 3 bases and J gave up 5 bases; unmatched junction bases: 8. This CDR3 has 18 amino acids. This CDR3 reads CASSQGTSGSIWTGELFF. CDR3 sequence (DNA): TGTGCCAGCAGCCAGGGGACTAGCGGGAGCATTTGGACCGGGGAGCTGTTTTTT.

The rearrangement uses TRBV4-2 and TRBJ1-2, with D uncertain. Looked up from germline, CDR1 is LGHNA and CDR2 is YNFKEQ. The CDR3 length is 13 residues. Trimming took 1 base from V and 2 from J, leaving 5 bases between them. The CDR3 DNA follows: TGTGCCAGCAGCCAAGGCCGCAACTATGGCTACACCTTC. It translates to CASSQGRNYGYTF.

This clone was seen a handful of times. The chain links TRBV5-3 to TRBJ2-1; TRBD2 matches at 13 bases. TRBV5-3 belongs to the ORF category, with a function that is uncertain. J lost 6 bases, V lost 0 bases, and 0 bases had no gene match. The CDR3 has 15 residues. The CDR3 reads CARSLGLAGGNEQFF. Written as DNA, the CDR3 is TGTGCCAGAAGCTTGGGACTAGCGGGAGGCAATGAGCAGTTCTTC.

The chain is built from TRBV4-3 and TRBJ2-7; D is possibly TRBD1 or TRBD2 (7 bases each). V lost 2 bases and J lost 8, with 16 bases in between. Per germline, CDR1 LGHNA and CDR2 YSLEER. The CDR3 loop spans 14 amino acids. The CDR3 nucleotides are TGCGCCAGCAGCCAAATAGGGGGCGGGAGCAAGCAGTACTTC. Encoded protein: CASSQIGGGSKQYF.

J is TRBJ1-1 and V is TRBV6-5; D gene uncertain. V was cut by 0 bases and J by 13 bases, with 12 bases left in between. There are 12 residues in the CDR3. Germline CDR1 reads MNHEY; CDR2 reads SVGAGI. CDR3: CASSYSSHGVFF. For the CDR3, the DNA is TGTGCCAGCAGTTACTCGTCCCACGGGGTTTTCTTT.

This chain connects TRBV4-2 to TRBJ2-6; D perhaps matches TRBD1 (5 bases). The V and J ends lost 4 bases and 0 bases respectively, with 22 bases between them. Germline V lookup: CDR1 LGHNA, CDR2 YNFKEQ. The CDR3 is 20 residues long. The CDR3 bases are TGTGCCAGCAGCCCGAAACGGGCAGGGTCCTTGAACTCTGGGGCCAACGTCCTGACTTTC. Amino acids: CASSPKRAGSLNSGANVLTF.

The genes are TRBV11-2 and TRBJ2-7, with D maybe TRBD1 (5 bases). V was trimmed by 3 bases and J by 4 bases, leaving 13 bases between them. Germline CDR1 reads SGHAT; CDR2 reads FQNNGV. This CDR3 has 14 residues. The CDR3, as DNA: TGTGCCAGCAGCTTCGCAGGGATGGCGTACGAGCAGTACTTC. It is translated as CASSFAGMAYEQYF.

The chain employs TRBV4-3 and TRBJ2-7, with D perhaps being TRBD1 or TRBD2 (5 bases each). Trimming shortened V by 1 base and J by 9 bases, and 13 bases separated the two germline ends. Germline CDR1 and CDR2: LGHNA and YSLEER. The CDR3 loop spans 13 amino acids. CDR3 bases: TGCGCCAGCAGCCAAGCGAGGGGCTCGGGGCAGTACTTC. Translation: CASSQARGSGQYF.

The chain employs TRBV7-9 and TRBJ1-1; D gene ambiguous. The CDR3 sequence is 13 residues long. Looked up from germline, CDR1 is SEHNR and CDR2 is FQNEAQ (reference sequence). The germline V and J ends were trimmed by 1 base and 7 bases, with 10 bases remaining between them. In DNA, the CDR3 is TGTGCCAGCAGCTTAGATAGGGTGAGTGAAGCTTTCTTT. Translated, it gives CASSLDRVSEAFF. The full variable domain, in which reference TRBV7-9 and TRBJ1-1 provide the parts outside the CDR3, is DTGVSQNPRHKITKRGQNVTFRCDPISEHNRLYWYRQTLGQGPEFLTYFQNEAQLEKSRLLSDRFSAERPKGSFSTLEIQRTEQGDSAMYLCASSLDRVSEAFFGQGTRLTVV.

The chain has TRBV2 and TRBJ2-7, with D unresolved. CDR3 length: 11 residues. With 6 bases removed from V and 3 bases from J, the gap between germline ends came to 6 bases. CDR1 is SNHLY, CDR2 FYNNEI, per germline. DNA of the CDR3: TGTGCCAGCAGGCCAAACTACGAGCAGTACTTC. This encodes CASRPNYEQYF.

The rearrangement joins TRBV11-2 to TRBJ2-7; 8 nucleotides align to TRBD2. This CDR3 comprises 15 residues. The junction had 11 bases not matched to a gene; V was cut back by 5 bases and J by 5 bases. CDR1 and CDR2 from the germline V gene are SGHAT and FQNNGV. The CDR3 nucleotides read TGTGCCAGCAGCCCTCTTAACGGGAGGGTCCACGAGCAGTACTTC. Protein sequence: CASSPLNGRVHEQYF. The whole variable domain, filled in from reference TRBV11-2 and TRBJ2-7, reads EAGVAQSPRYKIIEKRQSVAFWCNPISGHATLYWYQQILGQGPKLLIQFQNNGVVDDSQLPKDRFSAERLKGVDSTLKIQPAKLEDSAVYLCASSPLNGRVHEQYFGPGTRLTVT.

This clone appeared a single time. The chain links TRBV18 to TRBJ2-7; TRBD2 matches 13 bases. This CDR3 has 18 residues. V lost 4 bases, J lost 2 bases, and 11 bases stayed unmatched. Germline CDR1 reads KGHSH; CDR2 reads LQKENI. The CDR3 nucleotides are TGTGCCAGCTCACTTCCCACGGGGACTAGCGGGATTGCCTACGAGCAGTACTTC. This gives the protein CASSLPTGTSGIAYEQYF.

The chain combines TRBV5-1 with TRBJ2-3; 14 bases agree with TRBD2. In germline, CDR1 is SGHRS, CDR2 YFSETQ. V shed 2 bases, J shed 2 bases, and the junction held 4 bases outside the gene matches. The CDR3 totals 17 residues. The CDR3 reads CASSFGLAGGFTDTQYF. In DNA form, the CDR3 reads TGCGCCAGCAGCTTCGGACTAGCGGGAGGATTCACAGATACGCAGTATTTT.

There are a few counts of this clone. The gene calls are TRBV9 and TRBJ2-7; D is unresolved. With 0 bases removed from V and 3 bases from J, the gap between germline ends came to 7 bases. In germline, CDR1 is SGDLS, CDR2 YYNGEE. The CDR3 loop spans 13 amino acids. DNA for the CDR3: TGTGCCAGCAGCGTAGACTTAAACTACGAGCAGTACTTC. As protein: CASSVDLNYEQYF.

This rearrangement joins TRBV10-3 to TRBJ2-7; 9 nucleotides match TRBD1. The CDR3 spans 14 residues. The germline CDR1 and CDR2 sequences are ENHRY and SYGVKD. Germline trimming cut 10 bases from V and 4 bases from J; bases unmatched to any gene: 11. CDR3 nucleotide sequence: TGTGCCACCCTGCTGGGACAGGGAGATTACGAGCAGTACTTC. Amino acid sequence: CATLLGQGDYEQYF.

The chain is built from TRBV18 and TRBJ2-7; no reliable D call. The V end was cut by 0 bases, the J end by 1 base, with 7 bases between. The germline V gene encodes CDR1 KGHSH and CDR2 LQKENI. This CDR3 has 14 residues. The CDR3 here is CASSPPSRSYEQYF. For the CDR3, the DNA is TGTGCCAGCTCACCACCATCCAGATCCTACGAGCAGTACTTC.

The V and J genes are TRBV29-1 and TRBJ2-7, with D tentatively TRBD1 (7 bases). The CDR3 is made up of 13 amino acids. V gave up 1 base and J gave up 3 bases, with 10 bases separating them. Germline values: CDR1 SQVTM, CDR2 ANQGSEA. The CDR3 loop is CSVEGQGGYEQYF. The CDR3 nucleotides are TGCAGCGTTGAAGGCCAGGGGGGCTACGAGCAGTACTTC.

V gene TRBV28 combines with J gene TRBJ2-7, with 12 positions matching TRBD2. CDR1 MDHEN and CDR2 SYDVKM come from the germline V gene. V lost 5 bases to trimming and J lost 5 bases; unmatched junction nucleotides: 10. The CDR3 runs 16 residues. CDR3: CASSTATSGRRHEQYF. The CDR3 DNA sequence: TGTGCCAGCAGTACCGCTACTAGCGGGAGGCGGCACGAGCAGTACTTC.

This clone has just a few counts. The CDR3 coding sequence is TGCAGTGCTATTCGTAATGAGCAGTTCTTC. Amino acids: CSAIRNEQFF. The V and J genes are TRBV20-1 and TRBJ2-1, with D uncertain. Trimming cost V 4 bases and J 7 bases, with 5 bases left between them. CDR3 length: 10 amino acids. CDR1 and CDR2 from the germline V gene are DFQATT and SNEGSKA (reference sequence).

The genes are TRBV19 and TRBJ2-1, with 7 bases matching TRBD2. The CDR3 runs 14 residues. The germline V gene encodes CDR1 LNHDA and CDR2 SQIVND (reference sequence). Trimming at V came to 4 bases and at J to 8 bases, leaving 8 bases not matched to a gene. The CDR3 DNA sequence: TGTGCCAGTAGTAGGGACTACCTTATCCATGAGCAGTTCTTC. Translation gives CASSRDYLIHEQFF.

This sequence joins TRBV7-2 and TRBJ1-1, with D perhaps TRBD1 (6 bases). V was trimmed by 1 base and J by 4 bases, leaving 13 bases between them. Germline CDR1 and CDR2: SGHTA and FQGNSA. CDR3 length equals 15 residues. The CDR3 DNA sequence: TGTGCCAGCAGCTTAGTAGGACAGCCGGGCACTGAAGCTTTCTTT. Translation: CASSLVGQPGTEAFF.

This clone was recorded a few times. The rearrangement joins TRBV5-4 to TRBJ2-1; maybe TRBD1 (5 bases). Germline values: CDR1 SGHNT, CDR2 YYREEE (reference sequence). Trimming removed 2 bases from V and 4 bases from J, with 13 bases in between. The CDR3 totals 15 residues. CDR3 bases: TGTGCCAGCAGCTTCGACGCGACAGTTTACAATGAGCAGTTCTTC. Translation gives CASSFDATVYNEQFF.

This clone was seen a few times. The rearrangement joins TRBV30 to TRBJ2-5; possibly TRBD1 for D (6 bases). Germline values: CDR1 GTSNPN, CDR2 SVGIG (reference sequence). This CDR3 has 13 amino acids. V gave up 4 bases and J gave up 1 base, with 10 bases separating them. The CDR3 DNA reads TGTGCCTGGATTCTGGACAGCCAAGAGACCCAGTACTTC. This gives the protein CAWILDSQETQYF.

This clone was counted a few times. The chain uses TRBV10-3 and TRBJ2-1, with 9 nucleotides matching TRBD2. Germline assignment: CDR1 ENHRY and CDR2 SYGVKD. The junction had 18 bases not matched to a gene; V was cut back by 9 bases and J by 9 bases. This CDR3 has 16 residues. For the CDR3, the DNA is TGTGCCATACATCCTGGGGGACTAGCAGCATATAGTGAGCAGTTCTTC. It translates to CAIHPGGLAAYSEQFF.

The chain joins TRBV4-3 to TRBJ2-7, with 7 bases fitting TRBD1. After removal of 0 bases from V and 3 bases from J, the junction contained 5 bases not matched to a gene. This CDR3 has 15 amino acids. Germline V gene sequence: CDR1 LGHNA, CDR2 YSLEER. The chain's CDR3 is CASSQDRDRLYEQYF. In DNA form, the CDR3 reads TGCGCCAGCAGCCAAGACCGGGACAGACTCTACGAGCAGTACTTC.

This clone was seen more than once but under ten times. The CDR3 nucleotides read TGCGCCAGCAGTGGCGGCTGGGGATGGGACGAGCAGTACTTC. Amino acids: CASSGGWGWDEQYF. The rearrangement joins TRBV10-1 to TRBJ2-7; D gene uncertain. The CDR3 is 14 residues long. Germline CDR1 reads WNHNN; CDR2 reads SYGVQD (reference sequence). V lost 4 bases to trimming and J lost 5 bases, with 15 bases between them.

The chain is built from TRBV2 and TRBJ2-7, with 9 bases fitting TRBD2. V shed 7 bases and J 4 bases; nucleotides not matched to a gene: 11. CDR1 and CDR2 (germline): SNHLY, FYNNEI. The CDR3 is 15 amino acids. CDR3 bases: TGTGCCAGCACCCTAGAGCGGGGGGTCAAGTACGAGCAGTACTTC. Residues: CASTLERGVKYEQYF.